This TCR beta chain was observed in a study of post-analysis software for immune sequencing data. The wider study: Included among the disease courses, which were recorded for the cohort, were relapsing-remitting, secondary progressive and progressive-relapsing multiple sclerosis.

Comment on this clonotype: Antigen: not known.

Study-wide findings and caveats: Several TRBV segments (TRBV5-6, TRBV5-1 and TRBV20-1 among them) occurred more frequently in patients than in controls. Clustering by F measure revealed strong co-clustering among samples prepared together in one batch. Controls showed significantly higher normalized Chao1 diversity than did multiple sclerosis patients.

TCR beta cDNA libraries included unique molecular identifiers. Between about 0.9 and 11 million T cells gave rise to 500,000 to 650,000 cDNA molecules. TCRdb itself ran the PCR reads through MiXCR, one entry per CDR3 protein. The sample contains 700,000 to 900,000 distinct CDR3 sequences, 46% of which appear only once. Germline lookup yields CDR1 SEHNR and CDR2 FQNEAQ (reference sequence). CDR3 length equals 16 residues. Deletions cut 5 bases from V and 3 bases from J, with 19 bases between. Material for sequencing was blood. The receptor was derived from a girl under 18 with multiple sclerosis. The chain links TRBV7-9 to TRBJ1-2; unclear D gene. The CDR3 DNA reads TGTGCCAGCAGCCTCCTTGGACTCGCTGGGGACTATGGCTACACCTTC. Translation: CASSLLGLAGDYGYTF.